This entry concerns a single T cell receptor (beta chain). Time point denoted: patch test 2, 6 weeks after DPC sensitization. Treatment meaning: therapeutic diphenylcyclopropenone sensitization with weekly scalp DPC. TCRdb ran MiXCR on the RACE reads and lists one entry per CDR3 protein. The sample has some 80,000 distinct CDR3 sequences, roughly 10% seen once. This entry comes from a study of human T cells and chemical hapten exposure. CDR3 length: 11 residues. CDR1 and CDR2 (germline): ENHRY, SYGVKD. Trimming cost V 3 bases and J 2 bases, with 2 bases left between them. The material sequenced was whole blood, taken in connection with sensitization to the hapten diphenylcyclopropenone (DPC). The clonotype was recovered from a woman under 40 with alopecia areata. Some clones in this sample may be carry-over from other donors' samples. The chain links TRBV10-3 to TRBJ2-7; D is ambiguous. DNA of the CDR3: TGTGCCATCAGTGATCCCTACGAGCAGTACTTC. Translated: CAISDPYEQYF.